These 26 T cell receptor beta chains originate from one sample sequenced in a study of OX40 agonist ivuxolimab in advanced cancers. Only in-frame clones appear in the TCRdb table, and some are missing; sequencing was by immunoSEQ multiplex PCR. The sample shows 15,000 to 20,000 clones, 65% to 85% of them seen only once. Here the sequenced sample was CD4+ or CD8+ T cells sorted from blood, taken in a trial of the OX40 agonist ivuxolimab. These receptors originate from an adult with an advanced solid tumor such as melanoma, head and neck, liver or kidney cancer.

The rearrangement links TRBV7-3 to TRBJ2-3; perhaps TRBD2 as D (6 bases). CDR3 length: 14 amino acids. V was cut by 3 bases and J by 3 bases, with 10 bases left in between. Germline CDR1 and CDR2: SGHTA and FQGTGA. The CDR3: CASSLEGPTDTQYF. The CDR3 DNA sequence: TGTGCCAGCAGCTTGGAGGGGCCTACAGATACGCAGTATTTT.

The chain has TRBV5-6 and TRBJ2-7, with D possibly matching TRBD1 (7 bases). Trimming shortened V by 0 bases and J by 3 bases, and 16 bases separated the two germline ends. There are 16 residues in the CDR3. Germline loops: CDR1 SGHDT, CDR2 YYEEEE. The CDR3 nucleotides read TGTGCCAGCAGCTTGGGACGGCAGGGGGGTATCTACGAGCAGTACTTC. Encoded protein: CASSLGRQGGIYEQYF. The variable domain in full, with the rest retrieved from reference TRBV5-6 and TRBJ2-7, is DAGVTQSPTHLIKTRGQQVTLRCSPKSGHDTVSWYQQALGQGPQFIFQYYEEEERQRGNFPDRFSGHQFPNYSSELNVNALLLGDSALYLCASSLGRQGGIYEQYFGPGTRLTVT.

This clone has just one count. The chain couples TRBV19 to TRBJ1-5; D uncertain. V was shortened by 5 bases and J by 0 bases, with 8 bases between the two germline ends. From germline, CDR1 is LNHDA and CDR2 SQIVND (reference sequence). The CDR3 spans 14 residues. CDR3 bases: TGTGCCAGTAGTGGGCCCGGTAGCAATCAGCCCCAGCATTTT. It codes for CASSGPGSNQPQHF.

This sequence joins TRBV21-1 and TRBJ1-1. TRBV21-1 is flagged as a pseudogene. The CDR3 consists of 15 residues. The CDR3 protein is CASSNRENMNTEAFF. The CDR3 bases are TGTGCCAGCAGCAATCGGGAGAATATGAACACTGAAGCTTTCTTT.

The genes are TRBV2 and TRBJ2-1, with a possible D match to TRBD2 (7 bases). V lost 7 bases and J lost 2, with 21 bases in between. From germline, CDR1 is SNHLY and CDR2 FYNNEI. The CDR3 contains 17 residues. The CDR3 coding sequence is TGTGCCAGCAAGTTCGAATCAGGGGAGGGCCCCTACAATGAGCAGTTCTTC. Translating gives CASKFESGEGPYNEQFF.

The genes are TRBV7-9 and TRBJ2-3, with D tentatively TRBD1 or TRBD2 (6 bases each). The CDR3 loop spans 14 amino acids. Trimming removed 4 bases at V and 0 bases at J, with 8 bases between. CDR1 and CDR2 (germline): SEHNR, FQNEAQ (reference sequence). The CDR3 DNA reads TGTGCCAGCAGCTCGGGGGCTAGCACAGATACGCAGTATTTT. This codes for CASSSGASTDTQYF.

The J gene is TRBJ2-1, the V gene TRBV27, with TRBD2 identical over 9 bases. The CDR3 is 14 amino acids. The V gene end was trimmed by 5 bases and the J gene end by 8 bases; junction bases not matched to a gene: 7. Germline CDR1 reads MNHEY; CDR2 reads SMNVEV (reference sequence). CDR3 bases: TGTGCCAGCAGTCGGGGACTAGCTATCGATGAGCAGTTCTTC. Translation: CASSRGLAIDEQFF.

This clone was counted between two and nine times. The V call is TRBV5-1, the J call TRBJ2-1; 8 bases fit TRBD1. Germline values: CDR1 SGHRS, CDR2 YFSETQ. The CDR3 length is 13 residues. V shed 7 bases and J 5 bases; nucleotides not matched to a gene: 5. This chain's CDR3 is CASGQGANNEQFF. CDR3 sequence (DNA): TGCGCCAGCGGCCAGGGGGCTAACAATGAGCAGTTCTTC.

The chain employs TRBV21-1 and TRBJ1-5; TRBD1, as called in the table, went unchecked against the DNA. TRBV21-1 is a listed pseudogene. The CDR3 has 20 amino acids. The CDR3 nucleotides are TGTGCCAGCAGCAAAGTATTTAAGGACAGGAGGGTAAGGAGCAATCAGCCCCAGCATTTT. Translation gives CASSKVFKDRRVRSNQPQHF.

The rearrangement joins TRBV7-9 to TRBJ2-7, with D possibly being TRBD1 (5 bases). Germline values: CDR1 SEHNR, CDR2 FQNEAQ (reference sequence). This CDR3 contains 11 residues. V dropped 4 bases and J dropped 9 bases, with 10 bases sitting between them. The CDR3 is CASSYDSGQYF. The DNA of the CDR3 is TGTGCCAGCAGCTACGACAGTGGGCAGTACTTC.

The CDR3 region is CASSLLAGGPTDTQYF. CDR3 coding DNA: TGTGCCAGCAGCTTACTAGCGGGGGGGCCCACAGATACGCAGTATTTT. V is TRBV7-6 and J is TRBJ2-3; 12 bases agree with TRBD2. The CDR3 runs to 16 residues. Germline V lookup: CDR1 SGHVS, CDR2 FNYEAQ. V lost 2 bases, J lost 2 bases, and 2 bases stayed unmatched.

The V gene is TRBV15, the J gene TRBJ2-1; 8 nucleotides agree with TRBD2. The germline CDR1 and CDR2 sequences are LNHNV and YYDKDF (reference sequence). Trimming removed 9 bases from V and 6 bases from J; junction bases left unmatched: 10. The CDR3 loop spans 14 amino acids. This chain's CDR3 is CATGRVAGFNEQFF. Written as DNA, the CDR3 is TGTGCCACTGGCCGGGTAGCGGGGTTCAATGAGCAGTTCTTC.

The chain links TRBV30 to TRBJ1-5; TRBD1 matches at 8 bases. There are 13 residues in the CDR3. The germline V gene encodes CDR1 GTSNPN and CDR2 SVGIG (reference sequence). Trimming took 0 bases from V and 7 from J; bases not matched to a gene: 2. The CDR3 is CAWSVQGGQPQHF. CDR3 nucleotide sequence: TGTGCCTGGAGTGTACAGGGGGGGCAGCCCCAGCATTTT.

The chain joins TRBV6-5 to TRBJ1-2, with 9 bases identical to TRBD1. Germline V lookup: CDR1 MNHEY, CDR2 SVGAGI. This CDR3 region has 15 residues. Germline trimming cut 5 bases from V and 5 bases from J; bases unmatched to any gene: 9. The CDR3 spells CASSTFRDREYGYTF. CDR3 DNA sequence: TGTGCCAGCAGTACATTCCGGGACAGGGAGTATGGCTACACCTTC.

The chain uses TRBV4-3 and TRBJ2-7, with D maybe TRBD2 (6 bases). The CDR3 runs 17 residues. Per germline, CDR1 LGHNA and CDR2 YSLEER. V shed 0 bases and J shed 3 bases, with 18 bases lying between them. The CDR3 coding sequence is TGCGCCAGCAGCCAAGAAACCCCGGGGGTTTTCAACTACGAGCAGTACTTC. Translation: CASSQETPGVFNYEQYF.

The chain uses TRBV6-1 and TRBJ2-7, with 10 bases identical to TRBD1. Germline V gives CDR1 MNHNS, CDR2 SASEGT. The V segment lost 2 bases and the J segment 5 bases; nucleotides outside the gene matches: 6. The CDR3 length is 15 residues. CDR3 in DNA: TGTGCCAGCAGTGAACTACGACAGGGGGCCCACGAGCAGTACTTC. Translated, it gives CASSELRQGAHEQYF.

The rearrangement links TRBV4-2 to TRBJ1-2, with TRBD1 identical over 8 bases. With V trimmed by 7 bases and J by 4 bases, 8 bases remained unmatched. CDR3 length: 14 residues. CDR1 is LGHNA, CDR2 YNFKEQ, per germline. The CDR3 is CASNPRTGIYGYTF. For the CDR3, the DNA is TGTGCCAGCAACCCCCGGACAGGGATCTATGGCTACACCTTC.

The V gene is TRBV28, the J gene TRBJ1-1; TRBD1 might be the D (5 bases). This CDR3 has 14 amino acids. Trimming cost V 6 bases and J 1 base, with 12 bases left between them. Per germline, CDR1 MDHEN and CDR2 SYDVKM. CDR3 nucleotides: TGTGCCAGCAGCCCTAACCAGGGGAACACTGAAGCTTTCTTT. Residues: CASSPNQGNTEAFF.

The chain links TRBV28 to TRBJ1-1, with D possibly matching TRBD1 (6 bases). Germline CDR1 is MDHEN and CDR2 is SYDVKM. The CDR3 contains 14 residues. Deletions cut 8 bases from V and 8 bases from J, with 21 bases between. The CDR3 DNA is TGTGCCAGCCTCCAGGGGAATGGTCTGGTAGAAGCTTTCTTT. Translating it yields CASLQGNGLVEAFF.

This clone was seen a single time. The genes are TRBV28 and TRBJ1-2; 7 bases are a match to TRBD1. Germline V CDR1 and CDR2: MDHEN, SYDVKM. Germline trimming cut 5 bases from V and 8 bases from J; bases unmatched to any gene: 11. This CDR3 region has 14 residues. The CDR3 region has the DNA TGTGCCAGCAGTCCCAGGGGGAGGGGGATCGGCTACACCTTC. It is translated as CASSPRGRGIGYTF.

This chain uses TRBV28 with TRBJ2-3; D is perhaps TRBD2 (6 bases). CDR3 size: 19 residues. Germline-derived CDR1 and CDR2 are MDHEN and SYDVKM. Trimming cost V 6 bases and J 3 bases, with 28 bases left between them. The CDR3 nucleotides read TGTGCCAGCAGCGGTTGGTCAGGGAGGTCCGGCGGCGTGACAGATACGCAGTATTTT. Translating it yields CASSGWSGRSGGVTDTQYF. Combining the CDR3 with reference TRBV28 and TRBJ2-3 gives the whole variable domain DVKVTQSSRYLVKRTGEKVFLECVQDMDHENMFWYRQDPGLGLRLIYFSYDVKMKEKGDIPEGYSVSREKKERFSLILESASTNQTSMYLCASSGWSGRSGGVTDTQYFGPGTRLTVL.

The CDR3, as DNA: TGTGCCAGCAGTTTAAGGGACAGGGGTTACGAGCAGTACTTC. It codes for CASSLRDRGYEQYF. The V call is TRBV28, the J call TRBJ2-7; 10 bases fit TRBD1. V shed 2 bases and J 4 bases; nucleotides not matched to a gene: 2. The CDR3 is 14 residues long. In germline, CDR1 is MDHEN, CDR2 SYDVKM.

This clone is judged medium-sized. The rearrangement links TRBV27 to TRBJ2-3; maybe TRBD2 (5 bases). V gave up 8 bases and J gave up 2 bases, with 11 bases separating them. Germline V CDR1 and CDR2: MNHEY, SMNVEV (reference sequence). The CDR3 spans 13 residues. CDR3 sequence reads: CASPTGNTDTQYF. The CDR3 region has the DNA TGTGCCAGCCCTACGGGGAACACAGATACGCAGTATTTT.

This clone was seen a few times. The gene calls are TRBV7-9 and TRBJ2-1; D not certain. Trimming cost V 5 bases and J 3 bases, with 17 bases left between them. The CDR3 consists of 16 residues. The V gene's germline CDR1 is SEHNR and CDR2 FQNEAQ (reference sequence). The CDR3 sequence: CASSPAWAARYNEQFF. As DNA, the CDR3 is TGTGCCAGCAGCCCCGCCTGGGCGGCACGCTACAATGAGCAGTTCTTC.

The chain links TRBV10-3 to TRBJ2-5, with 10 positions matching TRBD2. The germline CDR1 and CDR2 sequences are ENHRY and SYGVKD. There are 16 residues in the CDR3. The trim removed 1 base at V and 5 bases at J, leaving 7 bases unmatched. In nucleotides, the CDR3 is TGTGCCATCAGTGAGTTCGAGCGGGGGGGCTTGGAGACCCAGTACTTC. This sequence encodes CAISEFERGGLETQYF.

V gene TRBV7-6 combines with J gene TRBJ2-1, with D unclear. This CDR3 region has 12 residues. In germline, CDR1 is SGHVS, CDR2 FNYEAQ. Trimming shortened V by 4 bases and J by 8 bases, and 9 bases separated the two germline ends. CDR3 sequence: CASSSVGDEQFF. The CDR3 DNA follows: TGTGCCAGCAGCTCGGTTGGAGATGAGCAGTTCTTC.